These T cell receptor beta chains were read from a single sample in a study of technical replicates of blood from four donors. TCRdb keeps only in-frame clones here, not all; method: immunoSEQ multiplex PCR. The repertoire includes about 73,000 clones, roughly 93% of them detected once, and 0.2% to 0.3% sits in the top ten. Material for sequencing was T cells isolated from PBMCs. The receptors derive from a human donor in good health. Each CDR3 is given with its conserved first and last residue. A D gene is named only where the DNA matches it firmly. Expanded clones are given a class, and other clones once, few, many or no size at all.

j_call,d_call,clone_size,v_call,cdr3_aa,cdr3_nt
TRBJ2-1,NA,few,TRBV5-1,CASSSAGTLANEQFF,TGCGCCAGCAGCTCCGCCGGGACTTTGGCCAATGAGCAGTTCTTC
TRBJ2-1,TRBD1,NA,TRBV7-9,CASSLVQGVDNEQFF,TGTGCCAGCAGCTTAGTCCAGGGGGTGGACAATGAGCAGTTCTTC
TRBJ1-1,NA,NA,TRBV6-6,CASSRVEITEAFF,TGTGCCAGCAGTCGGGTCGAAATCACTGAAGCTTTCTTT
TRBJ1-5,NA,NA,TRBV27,CASSIRGEASGNQPQHF,TGTGCCAGCAGTATCCGAGGCGAGGCGAGCGGCAATCAGCCCCAGCATTTT
TRBJ1-4,NA,NA,TRBV7-9,CASSLVLGASNEKLFF,TGTGCCAGCAGCCTCGTCCTTGGTGCGTCTAATGAAAAACTGTTTTTT
TRBJ2-1,TRBD2,NA,TRBV6-5,CASTRSGGVYNEQFF,TGTGCCAGCACCCGTAGCGGGGGTGTCTACAATGAGCAGTTCTTC
TRBJ2-3,NA,NA,TRBV28,CASGLAWEATDTQYF,TGTGCCAGCGGATTAGCGTGGGAGGCAACTGATACGCAGTATTTT
TRBJ2-1,TRBD1,few,TRBV28,CASSRGTGEQFF,TGTGCCAGCAGTCGCGGGACAGGCGAGCAGTTCTTC
TRBJ1-1,NA,NA,TRBV4-1,CASSQIPLKGEAFF,TGCGCCAGTAGCCAAATACCCCTTAAGGGGGAAGCTTTCTTT
TRBJ2-1,NA,NA,TRBV14,CASSQEEAGFIDEQFF,TGTGCCAGCAGCCAAGAAGAAGCAGGGTTTATCGATGAGCAGTTCTTC
TRBJ2-7,NA,NA,TRBV6-5,CASSYNGGGGYEQYF,TGTGCCAGCAGTTACAATGGAGGGGGCGGTTACGAGCAGTACTTC
TRBJ2-7,TRBD2,NA,TRBV4-2,CASSQDLAGGSYEQYF,TGTGCCAGCAGCCAGGACCTAGCGGGGGGGTCCTACGAGCAGTACTTC
TRBJ2-7,TRBD1,NA,TRBV11-3,CASSTRTGIYEQYF,TGTGCCAGCAGCACCCGGACAGGGATCTACGAGCAGTACTTC
TRBJ2-2,NA,NA,TRBV6-1,CASIRGYTGELFF,TGTGCCAGCATTAGGGGGTACACCGGGGAGCTGTTTTTT
TRBJ1-1,TRBD1,NA,TRBV7-8,CASSGERQGNTEAFF,TGTGCCAGCAGCGGGGAACGACAGGGGAACACTGAAGCTTTCTTT
TRBJ2-2,NA,NA,TRBV25-1,CASTTRGGELFF,TGTGCCAGCACCACCAGAGGCGGGGAGCTGTTTTTT
TRBJ2-3,TRBD1,NA,TRBV11-3,CASSQGGAGTDTQYF,TGTGCCAGCAGCCAAGGGGGCGCCGGCACAGATACGCAGTATTTT
TRBJ2-7,TRBD2,NA,TRBV5-4,CASSTVLAAEQYF,TGTGCCAGCAGCACCGTACTAGCGGCAGAGCAGTACTTC
TRBJ1-1,NA,NA,TRBV5-1,CASSLDPGLDTEAFF,TGCGCCAGCAGCTTGGATCCGGGTTTAGACACTGAAGCTTTCTTT
TRBJ2-2,NA,NA,TRBV9,CASSFRGAGTGELFF,TGTGCCAGCAGCTTCCGGGGGGCGGGCACCGGGGAGCTGTTTTTT
TRBJ1-1,TRBD1,few,TRBV19,CAAKGQGNTEAFF,TGTGCCGCAAAAGGACAGGGCAACACTGAAGCTTTCTTT
TRBJ2-3,NA,NA,TRBV7-6,CASSPRGGTDTQYF,TGTGCCAGCAGCCCCAGGGGTGGCACAGATACGCAGTATTTT
TRBJ2-7,TRBD1,NA,TRBV2,CASRRDSSTYEQYF,TGTGCCAGCAGAAGGGACAGTTCCACCTACGAGCAGTACTTC
TRBJ1-2,TRBD1,NA,TRBV7-8,CASSFGGSGAGGYGYTF,TGTGCCAGCAGCTTCGGAGGTTCAGGCGCAGGGGGCTATGGCTACACCTTC
TRBJ2-1,TRBD2,NA,TRBV7-8,CASSLGLAGSSYNEQFF,TGTGCCAGCAGCTTAGGGCTAGCGGGTAGCTCCTACAATGAGCAGTTCTTC
TRBJ1-2,TRBD1,NA,TRBV6-5,CASTSGTGANYGYTF,TGTGCCAGCACCTCCGGGACAGGGGCTAACTATGGCTACACCTTC
TRBJ2-1,TRBD2,NA,TRBV4-1,CASSPDDPGTSASNEQFF,TGCGCCAGCAGCCCAGACGATCCCGGGACTAGCGCAAGTAATGAGCAGTTCTTC
TRBJ2-5,TRBD1,NA,TRBV19,CASSTPGQEETQYF,TGTGCCAGTAGTACTCCGGGACAGGAAGAGACCCAGTACTTC
TRBJ2-7,NA,NA,TRBV18,CASSPRTGIYEQYF,TGTGCCAGCTCACCCCGGACCGGGATCTACGAGCAGTACTTC
TRBJ1-6,NA,NA,TRBV7-9,CASSLAAGRQAHNSPLHF,TGTGCCAGCAGCTTAGCGGCCGGCAGACAAGCCCATAATTCACCCCTCCACTTT
TRBJ1-1,TRBD1,NA,TRBV5-6,CASSLGQGVLNTEAFF,TGTGCCAGCAGCTTGGGACAGGGGGTTCTGAACACTGAAGCTTTCTTT
TRBJ1-2,TRBD1,NA,TRBV18,CASLSGTGPNYGYTF,TGTGCCAGCTTATCCGGGACAGGTCCTAACTATGGCTACACCTTC
TRBJ2-7,TRBD2,NA,TRBV11-3,CASSPGAGRVASGSVEQYF,TGTGCCAGCAGCCCCGGGGCAGGGCGTGTGGCTAGCGGGAGTGTCGAGCAGTACTTC
TRBJ2-3,NA,NA,TRBV6-4,CASRSSESTDTQYF,TGTGCCAGCCGAAGCAGCGAAAGCACAGATACGCAGTATTTT
TRBJ2-1,TRBD2,NA,TRBV5-1,CASSGGGVLAFGVRDQKNEQFF,TGCGCCAGCAGCGGTGGGGGGGTATTAGCATTCGGAGTCCGGGACCAGAAGAATGAGCAGTTCTTC
TRBJ2-2,NA,once,TRBV30,CAWSGGWGELRNTGELFF,TGTGCCTGGAGTGGGGGATGGGGGGAATTACGGAACACCGGGGAGCTGTTTTTT
TRBJ1-4,TRBD1,NA,TRBV2,CASSGDPGQGVTNEKLFF,TGTGCCAGCAGTGGGGACCCGGGACAGGGAGTAACTAATGAAAAACTGTTTTTT
TRBJ2-1,TRBD2,NA,TRBV9,CASSRRGTSGTRARRNEQFF,TGTGCCAGCAGCCGACGTGGGACTAGCGGGACTCGCGCTCGTCGCAATGAGCAGTTCTTC
TRBJ2-5,TRBD2,NA,TRBV4-1,CASSQRGAGGETQYF,TGCGCCAGCAGCCAAAGGGGGGCGGGAGGGGAGACCCAGTACTTC
TRBJ1-4,NA,once,TRBV4-1,CASSQVGWENEKLFF,TGCGCCAGCAGCCAAGTTGGCTGGGAGAATGAAAAACTGTTTTTT
TRBJ2-7,TRBD1,NA,TRBV10-2,CASRDRGLSSYEQYF,TGCGCCAGCAGGGACAGGGGCCTTTCCTCTTACGAGCAGTACTTC
TRBJ2-7,TRBD1,NA,TRBV7-8,CASSPRDRRYEQYF,TGTGCCAGCAGCCCCCGGGACAGGAGGTACGAGCAGTACTTC
TRBJ2-2,TRBD1,few,TRBV7-6,CASSLQTGGSGYTGELFF,TGTGCCAGCAGCCTTCAGACAGGGGGGTCTGGGTACACCGGGGAGCTGTTTTTT
TRBJ1-1,NA,few,TRBV29-1,CSVNNLGGFKKNTEAFF,TGCAGCGTTAATAATCTGGGGGGGTTTAAGAAGAACACTGAAGCTTTCTTT
TRBJ1-2,TRBD1,NA,TRBV15,CATLQIQGDYGYTF,TGTGCCACCCTCCAGATCCAGGGGGACTATGGCTACACCTTC
TRBJ2-3,TRBD2,NA,TRBV14,CASQPEKKLAGGPSTDTQYF,TGTGCCAGCCAACCCGAGAAAAAACTAGCGGGAGGGCCTTCGACAGATACGCAGTATTTT
TRBJ1-1,NA,NA,TRBV7-6,CASSPSRGPGGEAFF,TGTGCCAGCAGCCCCAGTCGAGGCCCGGGTGGTGAAGCTTTCTTT
TRBJ2-5,TRBD1,NA,TRBV16,CASSQDRGRETQYF,TGTGCCAGCAGCCAGGACAGGGGACGAGAGACCCAGTACTTC
TRBJ2-5,TRBD2,NA,TRBV11-2,CASSFAGGETQYF,TGTGCCAGCAGCTTCGCGGGAGGAGAGACCCAGTACTTC
TRBJ1-4,NA,few,TRBV18,CASSPELWAEKLFF,TGTGCCAGCTCACCAGAACTCTGGGCTGAAAAACTGTTTTTT
TRBJ1-2,NA,NA,TRBV7-9,CASSLDTGRYGYTF,TGTGCCAGCAGCTTAGATACAGGGAGATATGGCTACACCTTC
TRBJ2-7,TRBD2,NA,TRBV5-1,CASSFRLGLADYEQYF,TGCGCCAGCAGCTTCCGGCTGGGACTAGCGGACTACGAGCAGTACTTC
TRBJ2-2,NA,NA,TRBV16,CASSQVRSNTGELFF,TGTGCCAGCAGCCAAGTACGGTCGAACACCGGGGAGCTGTTTTTT
TRBJ2-7,TRBD2,NA,TRBV7-2,CASSLDGASGTYEQYF,TGTGCCAGCAGCTTAGATGGGGCTAGCGGGACCTACGAGCAGTACTTC
TRBJ1-1,NA,NA,TRBV23-1,CASSQSSGQGGIEDTEAFF,TGCGCCAGCAGTCAAAGCAGTGGCCAGGGAGGCATTGAGGACACTGAAGCTTTCTTT
TRBJ2-3,NA,NA,TRBV18,CASSPKQGSDTQYF,TGTGCCAGCTCACCAAAGCAGGGCTCAGATACGCAGTATTTT
TRBJ2-3,TRBD1,NA,TRBV9,CASSVATAVGQVADTQYF,TGTGCCAGCAGCGTAGCTACCGCCGTGGGACAGGTCGCAGATACGCAGTATTTT
TRBJ2-3,TRBD2,NA,TRBV10-3,CAIRSSGVALDTQYF,TGTGCCATCAGGTCTAGCGGGGTGGCTTTGGATACGCAGTATTTT